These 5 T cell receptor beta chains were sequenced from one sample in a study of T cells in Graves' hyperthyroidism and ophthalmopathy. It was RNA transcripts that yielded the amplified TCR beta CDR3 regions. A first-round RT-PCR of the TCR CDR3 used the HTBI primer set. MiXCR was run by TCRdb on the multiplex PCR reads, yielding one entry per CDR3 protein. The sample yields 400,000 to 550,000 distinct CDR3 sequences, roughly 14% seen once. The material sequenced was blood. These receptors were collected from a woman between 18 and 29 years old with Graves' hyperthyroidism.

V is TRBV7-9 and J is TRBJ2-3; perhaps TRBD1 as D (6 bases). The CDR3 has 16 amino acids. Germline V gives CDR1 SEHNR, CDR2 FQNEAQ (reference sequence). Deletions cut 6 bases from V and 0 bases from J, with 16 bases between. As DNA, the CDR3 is TGTGCCAGCAGATCAAATACCGGGACAAGCACAGATACGCAGTATTTT. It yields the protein CASRSNTGTSTDTQYF.

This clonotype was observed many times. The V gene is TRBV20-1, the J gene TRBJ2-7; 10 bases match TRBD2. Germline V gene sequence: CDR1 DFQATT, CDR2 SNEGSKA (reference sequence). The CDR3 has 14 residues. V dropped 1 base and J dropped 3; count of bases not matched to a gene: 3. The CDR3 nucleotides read TGCAGTGCTAGAGGGGCTAGCGGGAGCTACGAGCAGTACGTC. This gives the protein CSARGASGSYEQYV.

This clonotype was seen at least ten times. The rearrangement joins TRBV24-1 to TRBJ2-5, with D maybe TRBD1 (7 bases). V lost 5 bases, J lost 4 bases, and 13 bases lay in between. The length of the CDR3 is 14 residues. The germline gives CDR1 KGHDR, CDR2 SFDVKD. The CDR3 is CATSGGDRVETQYF. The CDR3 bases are TGTGCCACCAGTGGGGGGGACAGAGTAGAGACCCAGTACTTC.

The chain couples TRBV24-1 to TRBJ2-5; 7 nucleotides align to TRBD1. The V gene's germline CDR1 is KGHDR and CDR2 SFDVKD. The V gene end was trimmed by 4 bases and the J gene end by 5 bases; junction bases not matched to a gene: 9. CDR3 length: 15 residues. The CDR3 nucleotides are TGTGCCACCAGTGACATTAGACAGGGCTCGGAGACCCAGTACTTC. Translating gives CATSDIRQGSETQYF.

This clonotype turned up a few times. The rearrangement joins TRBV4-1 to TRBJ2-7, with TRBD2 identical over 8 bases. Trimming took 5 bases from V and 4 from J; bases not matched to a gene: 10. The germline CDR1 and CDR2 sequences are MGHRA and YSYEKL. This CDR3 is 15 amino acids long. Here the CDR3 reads CASSSQQREYYEQYF. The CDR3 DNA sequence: TGCGCCAGCAGCAGCCAACAGCGGGAGTATTACGAGCAGTACTTC.